This T cell receptor beta chain was identified during a study of blood T cell repertoires in COVID-19. Across the study: The origin of the acute and convalescent COVID-19 samples was the United States, Italy and Spain.

Using immunoSEQ multiplex PCR, the repertoire was profiled, and TCRdb retains in-frame clones only, with some absent. The sample consists of approximately 270,000 clones, roughly 89% of them appearing once. The junction had 9 bases not matched to a gene; V was cut back by 4 bases and J by 1 base. Germline CDR1 and CDR2: MNHEY and SVGAGI. The CDR3 consists of 16 residues. V and J are TRBV6-5 and TRBJ2-5; 7 bases match TRBD1. This clonotype originated in a man younger than 45 with acute or convalescent COVID-19. The sequenced sample consisted of peripheral blood. The CDR3 bases are TGTGCCAGCAGTTTCCTCTGGACAGGCCCCCAAGAGACCCAGTACTTC. Residues: CASSFLWTGPQETQYF.